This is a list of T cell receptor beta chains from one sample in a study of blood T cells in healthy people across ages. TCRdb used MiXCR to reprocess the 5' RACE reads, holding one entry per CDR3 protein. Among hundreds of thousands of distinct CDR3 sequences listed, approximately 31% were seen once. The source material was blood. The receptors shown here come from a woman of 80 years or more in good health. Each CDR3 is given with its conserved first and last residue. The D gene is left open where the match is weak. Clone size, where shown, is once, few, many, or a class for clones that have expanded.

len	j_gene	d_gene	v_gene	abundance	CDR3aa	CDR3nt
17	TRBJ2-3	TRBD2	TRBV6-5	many	CASSYTLAGGLTDTQYF	TGTGCCAGCAGTTACACACTAGCGGGGGGCCTCACAGATACGCAGTATTTT
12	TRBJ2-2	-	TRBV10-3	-	CAISATAGELFF	TGTGCCATCAGCGCTACAGCCGGGGAGCTGTTTTTT
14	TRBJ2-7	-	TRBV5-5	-	CASSLVREGGEQYF	TGTGCCAGCAGCTTAGTCAGGGAAGGTGGCGAGCAGTACTTC
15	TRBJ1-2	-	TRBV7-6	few	CASSPTGRAMGGYTF	TGTGCCAGCAGCCCCACCGGCAGGGCGATGGGTGGCTACACCTTC
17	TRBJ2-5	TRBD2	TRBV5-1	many	CASSPGALAGAQETQYF	TGCGCCAGCAGCCCGGGGGCACTAGCGGGGGCACAAGAGACCCAGTACTTC
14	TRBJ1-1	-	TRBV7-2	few	CASSLGRGYTEAFF	TGTGCCAGCAGCTTGGGGAGGGGGTACACTGAAGCTTTCTTT
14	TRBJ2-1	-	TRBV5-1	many	CASSFDSSYNEQFF	TGCGCCAGCAGCTTTGATAGCTCCTACAATGAGCAGTTCTTC
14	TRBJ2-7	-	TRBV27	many	CASSSWGTEYEQYF	TGTGCCAGCAGCTCTTGGGGCACGGAGTACGAGCAGTACTTC
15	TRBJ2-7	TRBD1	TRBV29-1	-	CSVEDPGQGAYEQYF	TGCAGCGTTGAAGACCCGGGACAGGGGGCCTACGAGCAGTACTTC
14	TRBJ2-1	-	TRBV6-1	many	CASSVETGYNEQFF	TGTGCCAGCAGTGTGGAGACGGGGTACAATGAGCAGTTCTTC
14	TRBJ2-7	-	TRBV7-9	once	CASSSRDYYNEQYF	TGTGCCAGCAGCTCCCGTGATTACTACAATGAGCAGTACTTC